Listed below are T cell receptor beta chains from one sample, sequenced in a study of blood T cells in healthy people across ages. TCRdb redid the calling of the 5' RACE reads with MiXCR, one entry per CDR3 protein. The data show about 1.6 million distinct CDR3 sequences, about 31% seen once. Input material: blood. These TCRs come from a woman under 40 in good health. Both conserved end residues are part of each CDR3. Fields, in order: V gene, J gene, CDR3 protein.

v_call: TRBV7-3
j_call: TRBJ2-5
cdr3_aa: CASNLRTSAESETQYF

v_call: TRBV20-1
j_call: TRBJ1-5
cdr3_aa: CSASEGGGQPQHF

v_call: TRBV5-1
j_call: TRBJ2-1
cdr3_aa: CASSLASRRSYNEQFF

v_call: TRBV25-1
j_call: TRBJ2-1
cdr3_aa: CASSVGPGDEQFF

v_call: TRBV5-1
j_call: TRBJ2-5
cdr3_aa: CASSGPGLAVQETQYF

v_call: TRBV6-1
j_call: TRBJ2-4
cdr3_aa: CASTRIAGGGQKAKNIQYF

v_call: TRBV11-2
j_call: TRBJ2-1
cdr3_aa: CASGAKWYNEQFF

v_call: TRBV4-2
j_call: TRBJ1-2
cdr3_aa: CASSQGQGTGYTF

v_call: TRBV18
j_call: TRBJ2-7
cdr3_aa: CASSPGRTGARVNSYEQYF

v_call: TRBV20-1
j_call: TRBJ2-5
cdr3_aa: CSAVADLGETQYF

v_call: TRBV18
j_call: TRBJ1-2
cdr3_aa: CASSPGQAFYGYTF

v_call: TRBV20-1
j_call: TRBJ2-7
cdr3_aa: CSAALLGHITYEQYF

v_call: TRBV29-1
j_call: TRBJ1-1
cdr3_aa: CSVAGSPSTEAFF

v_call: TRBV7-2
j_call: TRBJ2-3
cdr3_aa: CASSFALAGVKDTQYF

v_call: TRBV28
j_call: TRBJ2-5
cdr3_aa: CASSLRGAGPRKTQYF

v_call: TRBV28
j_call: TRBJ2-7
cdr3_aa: CASTRGGLNSYEQYF

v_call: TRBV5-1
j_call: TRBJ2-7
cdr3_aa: CASSSLAGAGEQYF

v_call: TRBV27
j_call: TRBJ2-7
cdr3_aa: CASSPQGSFYEQYF

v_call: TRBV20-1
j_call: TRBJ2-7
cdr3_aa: CSARSLAGIGQYF

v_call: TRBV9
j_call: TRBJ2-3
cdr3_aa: CASSVVAGVTDTQYF

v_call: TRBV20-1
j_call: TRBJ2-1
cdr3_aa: CGAGTRGSYNEQFF

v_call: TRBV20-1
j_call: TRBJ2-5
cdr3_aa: CSASGLAVTETQYF

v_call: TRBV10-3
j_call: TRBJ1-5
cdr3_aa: CAIREFGPNQPQHF

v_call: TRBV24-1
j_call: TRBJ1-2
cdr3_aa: CATSEGKPGQGVGYTF

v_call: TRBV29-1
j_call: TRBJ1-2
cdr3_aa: CSVLFFRGGYTF

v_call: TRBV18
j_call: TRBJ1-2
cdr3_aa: CASSPVTRSPVGYTF

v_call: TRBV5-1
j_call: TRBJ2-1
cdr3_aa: CASSIDRNNEQFF

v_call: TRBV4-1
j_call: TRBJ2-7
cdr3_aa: CASSQEVGGSLNDEQYF

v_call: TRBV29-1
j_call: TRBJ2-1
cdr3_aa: CSVSRGVDPYNEQFF

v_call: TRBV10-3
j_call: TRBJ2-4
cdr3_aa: CAISEGRTPSNIQYF

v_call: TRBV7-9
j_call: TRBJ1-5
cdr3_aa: CSSSPWTDRQPQHF

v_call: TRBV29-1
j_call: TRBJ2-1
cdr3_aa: CSGRDRLYNEQFF

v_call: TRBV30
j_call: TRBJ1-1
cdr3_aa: CAWTGGGNTEAFF

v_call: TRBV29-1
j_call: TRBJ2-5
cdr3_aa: CSVEGVFFLETQYF

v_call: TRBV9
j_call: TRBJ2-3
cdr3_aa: CASSVEQGAQDTQYF

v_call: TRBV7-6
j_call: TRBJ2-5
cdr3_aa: CASSSPRASKETQYF

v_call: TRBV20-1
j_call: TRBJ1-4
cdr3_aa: CSAPDRGGEKLFF

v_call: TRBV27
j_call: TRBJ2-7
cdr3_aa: CASSFAGRGYEQYF

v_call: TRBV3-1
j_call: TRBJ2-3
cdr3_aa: CASSPGGVTQYF

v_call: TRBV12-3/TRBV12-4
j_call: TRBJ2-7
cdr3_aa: CASSPPGQVSSYEQYF

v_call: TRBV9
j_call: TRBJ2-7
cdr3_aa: CASSRSAGHSYEQYF

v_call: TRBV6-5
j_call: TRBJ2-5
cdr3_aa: CASSIGTGEETQYF

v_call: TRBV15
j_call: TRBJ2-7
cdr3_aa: CATSRDVGSYEQYF

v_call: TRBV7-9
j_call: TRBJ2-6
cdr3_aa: CASSLGWSGANVLTF

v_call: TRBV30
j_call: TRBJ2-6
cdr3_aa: CAWLSGANVLTF

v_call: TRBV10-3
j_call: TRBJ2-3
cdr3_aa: CATGGGSNTDTQYF

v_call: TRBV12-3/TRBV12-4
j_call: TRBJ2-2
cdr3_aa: CASSLSSGVNAGELFF

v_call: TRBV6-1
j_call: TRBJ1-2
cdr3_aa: CASSEAGEGYTF

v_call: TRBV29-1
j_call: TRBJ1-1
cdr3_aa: CSVAGRGTTEAFF

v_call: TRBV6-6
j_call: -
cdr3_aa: CASSCSYRGGETQYF

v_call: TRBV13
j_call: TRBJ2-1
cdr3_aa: CASSQSGTGKRDEQFF

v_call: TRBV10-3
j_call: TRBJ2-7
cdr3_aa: CAISPTSENEQYF

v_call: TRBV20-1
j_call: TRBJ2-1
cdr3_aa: CSARPLAGSYNEQFF

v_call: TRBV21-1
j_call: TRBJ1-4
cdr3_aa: CASSKRGGEEKLFF

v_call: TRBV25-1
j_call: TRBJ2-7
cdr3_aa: CASSVSFSYEQYF